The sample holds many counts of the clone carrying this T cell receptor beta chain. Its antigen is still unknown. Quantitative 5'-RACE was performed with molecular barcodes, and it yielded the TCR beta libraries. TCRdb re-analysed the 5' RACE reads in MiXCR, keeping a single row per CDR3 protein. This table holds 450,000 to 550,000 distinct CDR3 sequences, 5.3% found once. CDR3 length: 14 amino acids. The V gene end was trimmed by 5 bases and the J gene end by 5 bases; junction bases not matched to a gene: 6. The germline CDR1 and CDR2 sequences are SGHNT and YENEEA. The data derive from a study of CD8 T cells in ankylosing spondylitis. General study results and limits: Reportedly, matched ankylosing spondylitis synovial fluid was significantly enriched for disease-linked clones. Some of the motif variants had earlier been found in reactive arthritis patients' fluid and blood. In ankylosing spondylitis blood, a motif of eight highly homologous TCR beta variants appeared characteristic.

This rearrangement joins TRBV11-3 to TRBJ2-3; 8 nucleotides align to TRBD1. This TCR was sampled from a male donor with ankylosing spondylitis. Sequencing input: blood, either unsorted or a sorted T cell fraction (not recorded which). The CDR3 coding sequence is TGTGCCAGCAGCCCGCAGGGGGCAGGAGATACGCAGTATTTT. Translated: CASSPQGAGDTQYF. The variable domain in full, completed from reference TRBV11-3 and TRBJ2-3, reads EAGVVQSPRYKIIEKKQPVAFWCNPISGHNTLYWYLQNLGQGPELLIRYENEEAVDDSQLPKDRFSAERLKGVDSTLKIQPAELGDSAVYLCASSPQGAGDTQYFGPGTRLTVL.